The text below deals with one T cell receptor (beta chain). The sample comes from a study of blood T cell repertoires in COVID-19. Study summary: Sources were T cells, B-cell-depleted T cells, or PBMCs; the material itself was cDNA or gDNA.

Sequencing was performed with immunoSEQ multiplex PCR; in TCRdb, only in-frame clones are kept and a portion is missing. The table shows about 290,000 clones, with about nine tenths occurring only once. The clonotype comes from a woman between 40 and 55 years old who had recovered from COVID-19. Material: PBMCs or T cells enriched from blood (not recorded which).

In DNA form, the CDR3 reads TGTGCCAGCAGCCGCGACAGAAAGAACACTGAAGCTTTCTTT. Translated, it gives CASSRDRKNTEAFF. V gene TRBV6-5 combines with J gene TRBJ1-1, with D maybe TRBD1 (5 bases). Germline V gene data show CDR1 as MNHEY and CDR2 as SVGAGI. V shed 6 bases and J shed 1 base, with 12 bases lying between them. This CDR3 comprises 14 residues.